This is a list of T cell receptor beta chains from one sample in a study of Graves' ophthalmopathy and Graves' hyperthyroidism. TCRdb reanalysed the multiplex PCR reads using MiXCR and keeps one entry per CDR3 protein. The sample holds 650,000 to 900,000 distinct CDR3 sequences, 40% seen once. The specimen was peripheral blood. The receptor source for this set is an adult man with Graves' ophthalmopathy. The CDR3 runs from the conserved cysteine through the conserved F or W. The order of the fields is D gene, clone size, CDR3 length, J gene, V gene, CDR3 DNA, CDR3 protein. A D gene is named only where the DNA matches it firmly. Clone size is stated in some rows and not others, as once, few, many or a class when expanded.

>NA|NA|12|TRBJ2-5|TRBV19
TGTGCCAGTAGAATACAGTGGGACAATCCCGTCTTC
CASRIQWDNPVF
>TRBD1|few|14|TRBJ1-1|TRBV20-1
TGCAGTGCTAGAAGGGACAGGGTGAACACTGAAGCTTTCTTT
CSARRDRVNTEAFF
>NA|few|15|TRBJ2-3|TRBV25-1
TGTGCCAGCAGTGATGGCAGGTCAAGCACAGATACGCAGTATTTT
CASSDGRSSTDTQYF
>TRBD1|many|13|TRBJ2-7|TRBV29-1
TGCAGCGTTAATAGACAGGGATCCGACGAGCAGTACTTC
CSVNRQGSDEQYF
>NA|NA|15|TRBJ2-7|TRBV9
TGTGCCAGCAAACATTTCGGGGGCTCCGGCTACGAGCAGTACTTC
CASKHFGGSGYEQYF
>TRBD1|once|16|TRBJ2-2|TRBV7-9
TGTGCCAGCAGCTCCGCGACAGGGCATAACACCGGGGAGCTGTTTTTT
CASSSATGHNTGELFF
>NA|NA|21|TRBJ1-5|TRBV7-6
TGTGCCAGCAGCTTAGCGCGCTTTAGGGACACGGATAGCTATAGCAATCAGCCCCAGCATTTT
CASSLARFRDTDSYSNQPQHF
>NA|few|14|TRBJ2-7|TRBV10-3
TGTGCCAGCAGTTACCTGCAGGGGCCCTACGAGCAGTACTTC
CASSYLQGPYEQYF
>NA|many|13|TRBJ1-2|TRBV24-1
TGTGCCACCAGTGTGTCAGAAGGCTATGGCTACACCTTC
CATSVSEGYGYTF
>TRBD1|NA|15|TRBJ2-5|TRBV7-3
TGTGCCAGCAGCTCCGGGACAGGGGGCACAGAGACCCAGTACTTC
CASSSGTGGTETQYF